The 6 T cell receptor beta chains below come from one sample, sequenced in a study of Tregs in tolerant kidney transplant recipients. Some clones are missing from TCRdb's copy, which holds only in-frame ones; the method was immunoSEQ multiplex PCR. Among about 59,000 clones listed, 83% were seen once. The specimen sequenced was CD4+ T cells from blood. Receptors originate from a human donor in good health.

The DNA for the CDR3 is TGTGCCAGCAGTAGTAGCGCGAACACCGGGGAGCTGTTTTTT. Encoded protein: CASSSSANTGELFF. The gene calls are TRBV6-4 and TRBJ2-2; a weak D match, TRBD2 (5 bases). V shed 5 bases and J shed 0 bases, with 7 bases lying between them. From germline, CDR1 is MRHNA and CDR2 SNTAGT. The CDR3 runs to 14 residues.

The V call is TRBV27, the J call TRBJ1-3, with 10 bases identical to TRBD1. There are 15 residues in the CDR3. Germline CDR1 and CDR2: MNHEY and SMNVEV (reference sequence). After removal of 7 bases from V and 2 bases from J, the junction contained 5 bases not matched to a gene. The CDR3 spells CASMGQGIAGNTIYF. The CDR3 DNA is TGTGCCAGCATGGGACAGGGGATTGCTGGAAACACCATATATTTT.

The table lists this clone with a count of one. V and J are TRBV19 and TRBJ2-3; the D gene is possibly TRBD2 (7 bases). V was cut by 10 bases and J by 2 bases, with 25 bases left in between. The germline CDR1 and CDR2 sequences are LNHDA and SQIVND (reference sequence). The CDR3 extends over 17 amino acids. The CDR3 nucleotides read TGTGCCACTCACCGGACCTCGGGGGGCGGGTCCACAGATACGCAGTATTTT. It encodes CATHRTSGGGSTDTQYF.

The V and J genes are TRBV7-6 and TRBJ2-5; possible D gene TRBD2, 6 bases. This CDR3 spans 13 amino acids. V lost 0 bases, J lost 5 bases, and 7 bases lay in between. Per the germline V gene, CDR1 is SGHVS and CDR2 is FNYEAQ. This CDR3 is CASSLAGGETQYF. The CDR3 DNA reads as TGTGCCAGCAGCTTAGCCGGGGGTGAGACCCAGTACTTC.

This rearrangement joins TRBV11-2 to TRBJ2-2, with TRBD2 matching 10 bases. The V and J ends lost 6 bases and 2 bases, in that order; junction bases with no gene match: 3. The CDR3 loop spans 15 amino acids. Germline loops: CDR1 SGHAT, CDR2 FQNNGV. CDR3 region: CASSRLAGNTGELFF. The CDR3 DNA is TGTGCCAGCAGTAGACTAGCGGGCAACACCGGGGAGCTGTTTTTT. Complete variable domain (other parts from reference TRBV11-2 and TRBJ2-2): EAGVAQSPRYKIIEKRQSVAFWCNPISGHATLYWYQQILGQGPKLLIQFQNNGVVDDSQLPKDRFSAERLKGVDSTLKIQPAKLEDSAVYLCASSRLAGNTGELFFGEGSRLTVL.

Worth noting for this clone: The sample carries other DNA sequences with the same CDR3. For the CDR3, the DNA is TGTGCCAGCAGTGATGTAGCGGGGGGTCGCGAGCAGTACTTC. Its protein is CASSDVAGGREQYF. This rearrangement joins TRBV2 to TRBJ2-7; 10 bases line up with TRBD2. CDR1 is SNHLY and CDR2 is FYNNEI in the germline V gene. J gave up 6 bases and V 3 bases, and 5 bases lay outside the gene matches. The CDR3 covers 14 residues.